The text below deals with one T cell receptor beta chain. It lacks a known antigen. Base qualities are missing; no much larger clone stands one base away. TCRbeta CDR3 regions were amplified from genomic DNA using the immunoSEQ Assay, a bias-controlled multiplex PCR. The authors processed their data as follows. The number of nucleated cells in each sample was estimated from the amplification of reference gene primers within the assay. To quantify the absolute abundance of each unique TCRbeta CDR3 rearrangement, sequence reads were collapsed and filtered. Productive Simpson clonality was computed per sample as the square root of Simpson's diversity index over productive rearrangements. TCRdb holds this immuneACCESS table with in-frame rearrangements only. Some clones are missing; in checked studies, unresolved V genes explain under half, and the rest has no known cause. That table supplies the V and J calls and clone size; D and trimming were determined from the DNA. This sample holds 300,000 to 500,000 clones; 88% were observed only once. The ten largest clones capture more than 0.85% of the sample.

The source of the sample is a study of blood T cell repertoires in COVID-19 (dated by TCRdb to 2018 to 2020). The study in broad terms: The collaborator samples originated in the United States, Italy and Spain and spanned the acute and convalescent phases of COVID-19. The material from the prospective study consisted of cDNA or gDNA derived from T cells, B-cell-depleted T cells, or PBMCs. Subjects who had been exposed to COVID-19, were actively infected with it, or had recovered from it provided the deeply sampled blood TCRbeta repertoires that made up the dataset. The repertoires were made available in a free public database intended to serve as a resource for research on the immune response to SARS-CoV-2. The samples were drawn from two sources: the first 160 participants of the ongoing ImmuneRACE study, and over 1,000 subjects contributed by 6 global collaborators. Sample metadata almost always included a de-identified subject ID, COVID-19 status, age in years and sex. Where available, HLA class I and class II types were taken from metadata supplied by the sample provider and were not determined by assay-based typing.

Participants in the prospective study were enrolled through a virtual design, were aged about 18 to 100 years, and lived in fewer than 30 United States geographic areas. To assign participants to cohorts, the prospective study relied on clinical history that participants themselves reported in a screening survey and a study questionnaire. Each participant in the prospective study had whole blood, serum and a nasopharyngeal or oropharyngeal swab collected by mobile phlebotomists. Participants in the prospective study had the option to provide additional blood draws and questionnaires over a 2-month period. Blood samples from the prospective study were shipped frozen or at room temperature prior to DNA extraction. The germline V gene (reference sequence) yields MNHEY for CDR1 and SMNVEV for CDR2. V gives up 4 bases and J gives up 8 bases, and the segment between their germline ends measures 11 bases. CDR3 length: 13 amino acids, cysteine to phenylalanine. This entry keeps only the CDR3 DNA: 39 bases, framed from base 1.

What the research found in general, with its limitations: Clinical and demographic metadata were provided uncurated, with the amount varying by source and participant.

The specimen sequenced was PBMCs or T cells enriched from blood (not recorded which). The rearranged chain carries TRBV27 and TRBJ1-4; a tentative D call is TRBD1 (6 bases match). This receptor was identified in a woman aged 25-40 years with acute COVID-19. The CDR3 loop reads CASSSQDREKLFF. The nucleotides read TGTGCCAGCAGTTCGCAAGACAGGGAAAAACTGTTTTTT.